These 27 T cell receptor beta chains were all obtained from the same sample, sequenced in a study of blood T cell repertoires in COVID-19. The method was immunoSEQ multiplex PCR; TCRdb's version includes in-frame clones alone and lacks a portion of them. The sample lists a few hundred thousand clones; roughly 87% were seen once. The specimen sequenced was peripheral blood. These receptor sequences come from a man aged 35 to 55 with active or convalescent COVID-19.

The chain combines TRBV19 with TRBJ1-3; D not certain. Germline V gives CDR1 LNHDA, CDR2 SQIVND (reference sequence). The V and J ends lost 4 bases and 0 bases respectively, with 10 bases between them. The CDR3 extends over 15 amino acids. CDR3 in amino acids: CASSNRLFSGNTIYF. In DNA, the CDR3 is TGTGCCAGTAGTAATCGACTGTTCTCTGGAAACACCATATATTTT.

This sequence joins TRBV30 and TRBJ1-3, with TRBD1 as a possible D gene (5 bases). V dropped 3 bases and J dropped 0 bases, with 9 bases sitting between them. Germline values: CDR1 GTSNPN, CDR2 SVGIG (reference sequence). The CDR3 contains 14 residues. Written as DNA, the CDR3 is TGTGCCTGGAGCAGACAGTCCTCTGGAAACACCATATATTTT. Encoded protein: CAWSRQSSGNTIYF.

V and J are TRBV5-3 and TRBJ1-5; D is unresolved. TRBV5-3 is identified as an open reading frame with a role that is uncertain. This CDR3 has 15 amino acids. V was shortened by 1 base and J by 6 bases, with 14 bases between the two germline ends. The CDR3 sequence: CARSLCVGPGQPQHF. CDR3 bases: TGTGCCAGAAGCTTGTGTGTGGGTCCGGGTCAGCCCCAGCATTTT.

This clone was observed a handful of times. The chain recombines TRBV25-1 with TRBJ2-6, with D maybe TRBD1 (7 bases). V was clipped by 2 bases and J by 5 bases, with 19 bases between them. Germline-derived CDR1 and CDR2 are MGHDK and SYGVNS. The CDR3 totals 18 residues. CDR3 loop: CASSERSGGSLRANVLTF. CDR3 sequence (DNA): TGTGCCAGCAGTGAACGTTCAGGGGGGTCTCTCCGGGCCAACGTCCTGACTTTC.

The chain uses TRBV28 and TRBJ2-5; D remains unclear. Germline V CDR1 and CDR2: MDHEN, SYDVKM. The CDR3 contains 12 residues. V gave up 2 bases and J gave up 7 bases, with 8 bases separating them. CDR3 coding DNA: TGTGCCAGCAGTTTACTTCGGTCGACCCAGTACTTC. It translates to CASSLLRSTQYF.

The J gene is TRBJ2-7, the V gene TRBV19; a possible D gene is TRBD1 (6 bases). Trimming removed 3 bases from V and 5 bases from J, with 8 bases in between. Germline values: CDR1 LNHDA, CDR2 SQIVND (reference sequence). The CDR3 consists of 12 residues. Written as DNA, the CDR3 is TGTGCCAGTAGTATGGGGGCAAACGAGCAGTACTTC. Translation gives CASSMGANEQYF.

The chain is built from TRBV28 and TRBJ2-7; TRBD1 aligns across 11 bases. Germline trimming cut 9 bases from V and 3 bases from J; bases unmatched to any gene: 13. Germline assignment: CDR1 MDHEN and CDR2 SYDVKM. The CDR3 contains 16 residues. In DNA form, the CDR3 reads TGTGCCAGTCAAAAAAGGACAGGGGGCTTCTACTACGAGCAGTACTTC. It specifies CASQKRTGGFYYEQYF.

Many counts were recorded for this clone. The V gene is TRBV4-2, the J gene TRBJ2-7, with D uncertain. CDR1 is LGHNA, CDR2 YNFKEQ, per germline. CDR3 length: 16 amino acids. V lost 0 bases, J lost 1 base, and 13 bases lay in between. This CDR3 is CASSQDQGVGSYEQYF. For the CDR3, the DNA is TGTGCCAGCAGCCAAGATCAAGGAGTCGGTTCCTACGAGCAGTACTTC.

The DNA for the CDR3 is TGTGCCTGCACTTACAGGGGAGGATACTATGGCTACACCTTC. Amino acid sequence: CACTYRGGYYGYTF. The genes are TRBV19 and TRBJ1-2; 7 nucleotides align to TRBD1. The CDR3 totals 14 residues. Germline loops: CDR1 LNHDA, CDR2 SQIVND (reference sequence). Trimming cost V 11 bases and J 3 bases; bases outside gene matches: 12.

Only one count was recorded for this clone. This chain uses TRBV19 with TRBJ1-6, with 7 bases that match TRBD1. Trimming removed 6 bases from V and 6 bases from J; junction bases left unmatched: 8. The V gene's germline CDR1 is LNHDA and CDR2 SQIVND (reference sequence). This CDR3 comprises 15 residues. CDR3 bases: TGTGCCAGTAGGAATACAGGGGAGCTTAATTCACCCCTCCACTTT. It is translated as CASRNTGELNSPLHF.

This chain joins TRBV27 and TRBJ2-7; D is unclear. V dropped 2 bases and J dropped 6 bases, with 17 bases sitting between them. The CDR3 extends over 15 amino acids. Germline V gene lookup returns CDR1 MNHEY and CDR2 SMNVEV (reference sequence). The CDR3 sequence is CASSLPAERNREQYF. DNA of the CDR3: TGTGCCAGCAGTTTACCGGCGGAACGAAATCGCGAGCAGTACTTC.

V is TRBV3-1 (or the pseudogene TRBV3-2) and J is TRBJ2-5, with TRBD2 matching 10 bases. V lost 1 base to trimming and J lost 5 bases; unmatched junction nucleotides: 13. Germline V CDR1 and CDR2: LGHDT, YNNKEL (reference sequence). CDR3 length: 18 residues. CDR3 nucleotides: TGTGCCAGCAGCCAAGGGCTAGCGGGAGCTCGGGCACGTGAGACCCAGTACTTC. It encodes CASSQGLAGARARETQYF.

The chain has TRBV6-6 and TRBJ2-3; 12 nucleotides agree with TRBD2. Per germline, CDR1 MNHNY and CDR2 SVGAGI (reference sequence). V was clipped by 6 bases and J by 4 bases; unmatched bases: 2. The CDR3 is 14 residues long. The CDR3 here is CASSRLAGADTQYF. The CDR3, as DNA: TGTGCCAGCAGCAGACTAGCGGGAGCAGATACGCAGTATTTT.

This chain links TRBV19 with TRBJ2-7; maybe TRBD1 (6 bases). Germline V gives CDR1 LNHDA, CDR2 SQIVND (reference sequence). V gave up 3 bases and J gave up 1 base, with 13 bases separating them. The CDR3 is 15 residues long. CDR3 sequence reads: CASSIRDTQSYEQYF. CDR3 DNA: TGTGCCAGTAGTATCCGGGACACCCAATCCTACGAGCAGTACTTC.

The gene calls are TRBV30 and TRBJ2-1, with no clear D. The ends were cut back, 5 bases at V and 2 bases at J, with 7 bases in the middle. CDR3 size: 12 residues. Germline V CDR1 and CDR2: GTSNPN, SVGIG (reference sequence). Written as DNA, the CDR3 is TGTGCCTGGGATGACACCTACAATGAGCAGTTCTTC. Translating gives CAWDDTYNEQFF. The entire variable domain, with the rest obtained from reference TRBV30 and TRBJ2-1, is as follows: SQTIHQWPATLVQPVGSPLSLECTVEGTSNPNLYWYRQAAGRGLQLLFYSVGIGQISSEVPQNLSASRPQDRQFILSSKKLLLSDSGFYLCAWDDTYNEQFFGPGTRLTVL.

This rearrangement joins TRBV19 to TRBJ1-2, with unresolved D. The CDR3 length is 13 residues. Trimming cost V 5 bases and J 8 bases, with 15 bases left between them. CDR1 and CDR2 from the germline V gene are LNHDA and SQIVND (reference sequence). The chain's CDR3 is CASSPRREWGYTF. The CDR3 coding sequence is TGTGCCAGTAGTCCACGACGGGAGTGGGGCTACACCTTC.

The chain is built from TRBV5-6 and TRBJ1-5, with 7 bases fitting TRBD1. The CDR3 is made up of 16 amino acids. The germline gives CDR1 SGHDT, CDR2 YYEEEE. The V and J ends lost 3 bases and 4 bases, in that order; junction bases with no gene match: 10. In nucleotides, the CDR3 is TGTGCCAGCAGCTCGATCTTCGGGACAGTAAATCAGCCCCAGCATTTT. Translating it yields CASSSIFGTVNQPQHF.

Here the CDR3 reads CASSRAGGEKLFF. In DNA form, the CDR3 reads TGTGCCAGCAGTAGGGCAGGGGGCGAAAAACTGTTTTTT. This chain connects TRBV2 to TRBJ1-4, with TRBD1 matching 8 bases. The germline CDR1 and CDR2 sequences are SNHLY and FYNNEI. Trimming at V came to 5 bases and at J to 8 bases, leaving 4 bases not matched to a gene. This CDR3 is built from 13 residues.

The genes are TRBV5-5 and TRBJ1-1; D perhaps matches TRBD1 (6 bases). Germline assignment: CDR1 SGHKS and CDR2 YYEKEE (reference sequence). The CDR3 has 13 amino acids. The V and J ends lost 0 bases and 7 bases respectively, with 10 bases between them. This chain's CDR3 is CASSLGGGGEAFF. CDR3 nucleotide sequence: TGTGCCAGCAGCTTGGGTGGGGGCGGTGAAGCTTTCTTT.

V usage is TRBV5-4 and J usage is TRBJ2-5; 10 bases line up with TRBD1. The V gene's germline CDR1 is SGHNT and CDR2 YYREEE (reference sequence). V lost 3 bases to trimming and J lost 5 bases; unmatched junction nucleotides: 10. The CDR3 extends over 16 amino acids. The CDR3 nucleotides read TGTGCCAGCAGCTCCGCTTGGACAGGGGGGGATGAGACCCAGTACTTC. Its protein product is CASSSAWTGGDETQYF.

The genes are TRBV10-1 and TRBJ1-4, with 11 bases aligning to TRBD1. From germline, CDR1 is WNHNN and CDR2 SYGVQD (reference sequence). After removal of 6 bases from V and 0 bases from J, the junction contained 6 bases not matched to a gene. CDR3 size: 17 residues. The CDR3 protein is CASSPGQGVATNEKLFF. CDR3 sequence (DNA): TGCGCCAGCAGCCCGGGACAGGGGGTTGCAACTAATGAAAAACTGTTTTTT.

This rearrangement joins TRBV2 to TRBJ1-2; 7 nucleotides agree with TRBD1. V shed 7 bases and J 2 bases; nucleotides not matched to a gene: 4. CDR3 size: 13 residues. Germline assignment: CDR1 SNHLY and CDR2 FYNNEI. The CDR3 loop reads CASNLQGNYGYTF. In DNA, the CDR3 is TGTGCCAGCAACTTACAGGGGAACTATGGCTACACCTTC.

The chain's CDR3 is CASSSNPGNNQPQHF. The CDR3 DNA follows: TGTGCCAGCAGTAGCAATCCGGGGAACAATCAGCCCCAGCATTTT. The chain combines TRBV28 with TRBJ1-5; D gene uncertain. This CDR3 is built from 15 residues. Germline CDR1 reads MDHEN; CDR2 reads SYDVKM. V lost 5 bases and J 3 bases, leaving 14 bases between the germline ends.

The chain employs TRBV28 and TRBJ1-2; no definite D call. V was cut by 3 bases and J by 8 bases, with 4 bases left in between. The CDR3 is 10 amino acids. Germline CDR1 is MDHEN and CDR2 is SYDVKM. This CDR3 reads CASSFRGYTF. The CDR3 bases are TGTGCCAGCAGTTTCCGGGGCTACACCTTC.

The chain links TRBV6-2 or TRBV6-3 to TRBJ2-2; the match to TRBD2 covers 11 bases. This CDR3 spans 15 amino acids. J was trimmed by 5 bases and V by 2 bases; bases with no gene match: 1. In germline, CDR1 is MNHEY, CDR2 SVGEGT. CDR3 protein: CASSYRTSGTGELFF. In DNA form, the CDR3 reads TGTGCCAGCAGTTACCGGACTAGCGGGACCGGGGAGCTGTTTTTT.

The genes are TRBV3-1 (or the pseudogene TRBV3-2) and TRBJ1-1; D is unclear. The CDR3 length is 15 residues. Germline CDR1 is LGHDT and CDR2 is YNNKEL (reference sequence). The ends were cut back, 1 base at V and 3 bases at J, with 12 bases in the middle. This chain's CDR3 is CASSQGSGSDTEAFF. The CDR3, as DNA: TGTGCCAGCAGCCAAGGGTCGGGGTCTGACACTGAAGCTTTCTTT.

This chain connects TRBV10-2 to TRBJ1-4; a possible D gene is TRBD1 (6 bases). Trimming cost V 10 bases and J 7 bases, with 16 bases left between them. There are 13 residues in the CDR3. CDR1 and CDR2 (germline): WSHSY, SAAADI. In DNA form, the CDR3 reads TGCGCCACCAGGGGTGCGGGTGGTGAAAAACTGTTTTTT. This translates into CATRGAGGEKLFF.